These 3 T cell receptor beta chains were all obtained from the same sample, sequenced in a study of shared clonotypes between healthy human individuals. TCRdb's copy holds only in-frame clones and misses some; the assay was immunoSEQ multiplex PCR. The sample carries some 2 million clones, about 95% recorded once. It was CD45RO-negative cells, positively selected for CCR7, that made up naive CD8 cells, with terminally differentiated effector memory CD45RA+ cells excluded. The sample taken for sequencing was naive CD8+ T cells sorted from blood. These TCRs come from a man aged 18 to 30 in good health.

The genes are TRBV5-4 and TRBJ2-3; D is undetermined. This CDR3 spans 12 amino acids. Trimming took off 3 bases at V and 6 bases at J, with 8 bases between the two ends. CDR1 and CDR2 from the germline V gene are SGHNT and YYREEE (reference sequence). Here the CDR3 reads CASSSQWDTQYF. The CDR3 nucleotides read TGTGCCAGCAGCTCGCAGTGGGATACGCAGTATTTT.

This chain links TRBV19 with TRBJ2-1; tentative D call: TRBD2 (7 bases). There are 14 residues in the CDR3. V lost 5 bases and J lost 2, with 10 bases in between. The germline gives CDR1 LNHDA, CDR2 SQIVND (reference sequence). The CDR3 region has the DNA TGTGCCAGTAGTTGGGGGGGCACCTACAATGAGCAGTTCTTC. Translated, it gives CASSWGGTYNEQFF. Full variable domain (missing parts from reference TRBV19 and TRBJ2-1): DGGITQSPKYLFRKEGQNVTLSCEQNLNHDAMYWYRQDPGQGLRLIYYSQIVNDFQKGDIAEGYSVSREKKESFPLTVTSAQKNPTAFYLCASSWGGTYNEQFFGPGTRLTVL.

The CDR3 loop is CASSADRGPEAFF. CDR3 coding DNA: TGTGCCAGCAGCGCCGACAGGGGACCTGAAGCTTTCTTT. The chain uses TRBV9 and TRBJ1-1, with 8 bases lining up with TRBD1. This CDR3 comprises 13 residues. The J segment lost 6 bases and the V segment lost 3 bases, leaving 4 bases of the junction unmatched. CDR1 is SGDLS and CDR2 is YYNGEE in the germline V gene.